This entry features one T cell receptor beta chain sequence. Its specificity is not known. The CDR3 runs 15 residues. Germline loops: CDR1 SGHVS, CDR2 FNYEAQ. Trimming took off 5 bases at V and 0 bases at J, with 12 bases between the two ends. The PCR employed 60 Vbeta primers together with 13 Jbeta primers. TCRdb's table, derived via immunoSEQ multiplex PCR, lists solely in-frame clones and lacks some. Among some 110,000 clones listed, about two thirds were seen once. The data stem from a study of cytomegalovirus exposure and HLA in healthy donors. Notes on the study in general: Productive rates of about 90% or about 30% were seen for most TCR beta V segments in an earlier analysis.

The rearrangement joins TRBV7-6 to TRBJ2-3; D uncertain. Sequencing was done on a sample of PBMCs. This TCR came from a female donor in good health and CMV-seronegative. In DNA, the CDR3 is TGTGCCAGCAGCGCTGACAAGCCTAGCACAGATACGCAGTATTTT. This translates into CASSADKPSTDTQYF.